This T cell receptor beta chain was captured in a study of T cell responses to AZD1222 COVID-19 vaccine. Libraries were prepared by immunoSEQ multiplex PCR; TCRdb keeps only in-frame clonotypes and omits some of them. The sample yields 200,000 to 300,000 clones, more than 85% seen once. This clone has a single count. Germline V gene lookup returns CDR1 LGHDT and CDR2 YNNKEL (reference sequence). Trimming at V came to 3 bases and at J to 2 bases, leaving 1 base not matched to a gene. The CDR3 is made up of 14 amino acids. The receptor was isolated from an adult in good health. The sample consisted of peripheral blood, taken on day 0 of AZD1222 vaccination. J is TRBJ2-7 and V is TRBV3-1 (or the pseudogene TRBV3-2), with 10 bases that match TRBD1. The CDR3 sequence is CASSHGTGAYEQYF. The CDR3 nucleotides are TGTGCCAGCAGCCACGGGACAGGGGCCTACGAGCAGTACTTC.